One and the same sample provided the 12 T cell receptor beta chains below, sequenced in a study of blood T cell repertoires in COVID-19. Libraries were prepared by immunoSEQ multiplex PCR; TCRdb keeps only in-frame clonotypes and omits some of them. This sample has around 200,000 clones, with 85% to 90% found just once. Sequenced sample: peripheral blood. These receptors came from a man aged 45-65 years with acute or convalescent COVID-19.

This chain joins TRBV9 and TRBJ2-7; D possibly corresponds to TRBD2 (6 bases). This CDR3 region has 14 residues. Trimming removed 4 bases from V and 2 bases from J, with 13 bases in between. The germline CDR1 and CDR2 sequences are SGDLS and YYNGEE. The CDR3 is CASSPGGRAYEQYF. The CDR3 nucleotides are TGTGCCAGCAGCCCCGGGGGAAGGGCCTACGAGCAGTACTTC.

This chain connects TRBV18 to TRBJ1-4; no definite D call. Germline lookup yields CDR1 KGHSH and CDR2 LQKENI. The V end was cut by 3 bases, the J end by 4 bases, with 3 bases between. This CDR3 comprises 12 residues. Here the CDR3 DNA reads TGTGCCAGCTCACCCAATAATGAAAAACTGTTTTTT. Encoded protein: CASSPNNEKLFF.

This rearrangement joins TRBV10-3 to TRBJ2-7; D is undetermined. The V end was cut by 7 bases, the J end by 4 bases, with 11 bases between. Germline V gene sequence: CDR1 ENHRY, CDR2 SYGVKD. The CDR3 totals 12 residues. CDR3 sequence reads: CAIMHEEYEQYV. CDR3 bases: TGTGCCATCATGCATGAGGAGTACGAGCAGTACGTC.

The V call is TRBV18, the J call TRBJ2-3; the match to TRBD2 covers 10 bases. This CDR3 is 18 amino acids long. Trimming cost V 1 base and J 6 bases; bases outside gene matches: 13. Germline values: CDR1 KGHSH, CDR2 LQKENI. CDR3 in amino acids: CASSPLNPLAGVSDTQYF. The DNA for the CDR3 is TGTGCCAGCTCACCACTGAATCCTCTAGCGGGGGTATCGGATACGCAGTATTTT.

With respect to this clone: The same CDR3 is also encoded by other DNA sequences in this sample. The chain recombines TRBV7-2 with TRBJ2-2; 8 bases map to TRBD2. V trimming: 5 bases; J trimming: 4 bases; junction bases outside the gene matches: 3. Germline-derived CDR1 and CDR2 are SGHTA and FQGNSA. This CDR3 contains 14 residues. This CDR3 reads CASSPGGSTGELFF. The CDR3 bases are TGTGCCAGCAGCCCGGGAGGGTCCACCGGGGAGCTGTTTTTT.

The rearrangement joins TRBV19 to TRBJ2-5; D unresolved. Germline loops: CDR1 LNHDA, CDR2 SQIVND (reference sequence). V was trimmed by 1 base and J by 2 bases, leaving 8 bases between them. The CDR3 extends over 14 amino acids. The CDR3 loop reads CASSIAAGQETQYF. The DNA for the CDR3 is TGTGCCAGTAGTATAGCCGCAGGACAAGAGACCCAGTACTTC.

The chain's CDR3 is CASSFTGTGGYEQYF. CDR3 DNA sequence: TGTGCCAGCAGCTTCACCGGGACAGGGGGCTACGAGCAGTACTTC. The chain is built from TRBV5-5 and TRBJ2-7; TRBD1 matches 11 bases. The V and J ends lost 2 bases and 3 bases, in that order; junction bases with no gene match: 4. This CDR3 comprises 15 residues. The V gene's germline CDR1 is SGHKS and CDR2 YYEKEE (reference sequence).

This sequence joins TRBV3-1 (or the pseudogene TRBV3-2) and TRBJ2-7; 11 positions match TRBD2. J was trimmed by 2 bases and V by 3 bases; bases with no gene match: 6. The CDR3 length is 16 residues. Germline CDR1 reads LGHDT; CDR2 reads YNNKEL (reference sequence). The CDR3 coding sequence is TGTGCCAGCAGCCAGGCGGGGACTAGCGGAACCTACGAGCAGTACTTC. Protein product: CASSQAGTSGTYEQYF.

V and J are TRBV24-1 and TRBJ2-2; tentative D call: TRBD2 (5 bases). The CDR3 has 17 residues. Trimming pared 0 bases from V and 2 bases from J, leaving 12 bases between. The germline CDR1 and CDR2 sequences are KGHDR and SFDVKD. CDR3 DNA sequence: TGTGCCACCAGTGATTTGAGTGGGAGCGCTAACACCGGGGAGCTGTTTTTT. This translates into CATSDLSGSANTGELFF.

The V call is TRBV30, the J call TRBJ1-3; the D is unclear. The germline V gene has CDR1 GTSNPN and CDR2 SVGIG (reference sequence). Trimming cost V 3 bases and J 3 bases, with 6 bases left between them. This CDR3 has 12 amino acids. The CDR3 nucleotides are TGTGCCTGGAGGAACATTGGAAACACCATATATTTT. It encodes CAWRNIGNTIYF.

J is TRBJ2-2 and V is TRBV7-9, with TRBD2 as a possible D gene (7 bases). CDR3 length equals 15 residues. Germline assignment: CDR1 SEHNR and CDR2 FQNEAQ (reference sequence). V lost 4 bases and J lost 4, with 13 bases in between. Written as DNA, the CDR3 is TGTGCCAGCAGCTCTAAGGGGGGGGTCACCGGGGAGCTGTTTTTT. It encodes CASSSKGGVTGELFF.

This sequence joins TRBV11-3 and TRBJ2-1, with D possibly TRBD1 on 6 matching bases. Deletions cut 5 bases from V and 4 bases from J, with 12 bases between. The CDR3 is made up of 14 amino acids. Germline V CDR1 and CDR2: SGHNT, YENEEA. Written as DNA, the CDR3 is TGTGCCAGCAGCCCGGACAGCGGATACAATGAGCAGTTCTTC. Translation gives CASSPDSGYNEQFF. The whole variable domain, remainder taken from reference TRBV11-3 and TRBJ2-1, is EAGVVQSPRYKIIEKKQPVAFWCNPISGHNTLYWYLQNLGQGPELLIRYENEEAVDDSQLPKDRFSAERLKGVDSTLKIQPAELGDSAVYLCASSPDSGYNEQFFGPGTRLTVL.